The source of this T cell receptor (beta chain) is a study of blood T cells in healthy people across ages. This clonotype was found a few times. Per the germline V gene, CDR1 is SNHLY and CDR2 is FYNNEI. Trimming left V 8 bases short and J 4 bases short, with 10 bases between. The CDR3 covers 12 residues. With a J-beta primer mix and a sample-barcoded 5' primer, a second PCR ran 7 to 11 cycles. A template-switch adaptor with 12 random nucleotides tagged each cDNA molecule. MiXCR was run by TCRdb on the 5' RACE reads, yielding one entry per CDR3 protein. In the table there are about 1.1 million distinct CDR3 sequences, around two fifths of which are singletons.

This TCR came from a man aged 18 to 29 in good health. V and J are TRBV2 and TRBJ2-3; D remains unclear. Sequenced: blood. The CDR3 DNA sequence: TGTGCCAGCTCCCAACCCGCAGATACGCAGTATTTT. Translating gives CASSQPADTQYF.